The table lists the clone carrying this T cell receptor beta chain with many counts. It was RNA transcripts that yielded the amplified TCR beta CDR3 regions. First-round RT-PCR with HTBI primers amplified the TCR CDR3 region. TCRdb ran MiXCR on the multiplex PCR reads and lists one entry per CDR3 protein. Seen here are about 540,000 distinct CDR3 sequences, around 45% observed once, and the top ten hold about 8%. Uncontrolled infection, other autoimmune disease, pregnancy or lactation excluded patients. Clinical symptoms, serum thyroxine, TRAb, thyroid ultrasound and orbital computed tomography informed diagnoses. This entry belongs to a study of T cells in Graves' hyperthyroidism and ophthalmopathy. Germline V gene sequence: CDR1 ENHRY, CDR2 SYGVKD. The CDR3 contains 16 residues. V was shortened by 3 bases and J by 1 base, with 16 bases between the two germline ends.

The sequencing sample was made of peripheral blood or thyroid tissue (not recorded which). The rearrangement joins TRBV10-3 to TRBJ2-7; tentatively, D is TRBD1 (5 bases). This sequence originates from a young woman with Graves' hyperthyroidism. This chain's CDR3 is CAISELGYGQSYEQYF. CDR3 bases: TGTGCCATCAGTGAACTCGGATACGGACAATCCTACGAGCAGTACTTC.